This passage covers 32 T cell receptor beta chains from one sample sequenced in a study of blood T cell repertoires in COVID-19 (dated by TCRdb to the early 2020s). The protocol used for the library was the immunoSEQ multiplex PCR assay. TCRdb re-hosts the immuneACCESS table, in-frame sequences only. Its copies lack some clones; in the studies checked, an unresolved V gene accounts for under half of them, and the cause for the rest is not known. This sample holds about 66,000 clones; around 80% were observed only once. 8.5% to 10% of the sample lies in the top ten. The sequencing sample was made of peripheral blood. These receptors originate from a human donor in a cohort sampled during active COVID-19.

J is TRBJ2-7 and V is TRBV5-1; TRBD1 is a possible D gene (6 bases). Germline values: CDR1 SGHRS, CDR2 YFSETQ. The CDR3 extends over 13 amino acids. Trimming pared 1 base from V and 5 bases from J, leaving 10 bases between. CDR3 sequence (DNA): TGCGCCAGCAGCTTGTCACAGGGCCACGAGCAGTACTTC. Its translation is CASSLSQGHEQYF.

This rearrangement joins TRBV30 to TRBJ1-5, with a tentative D call TRBD1 (5 bases). CDR3 length equals 13 residues. Germline V CDR1 and CDR2: GTSNPN, SVGIG (reference sequence). V was clipped by 3 bases and J by 3 bases, with 9 bases between them. The CDR3, as DNA: TGTGCCTGGAGCAAGGACACCAATCAGCCCCAGCATTTT. This sequence encodes CAWSKDTNQPQHF.

The CDR3 bases are TGTGCCAGCAGCACCCCGGGGTTCGGCGAGCAGTACTTC. Protein: CASSTPGFGEQYF. V gene TRBV14 combines with J gene TRBJ2-7; a possible D gene is TRBD2 (5 bases). The CDR3 totals 13 residues. V lost 5 bases and J 6 bases, leaving 14 bases between the germline ends. Germline CDR1 is SGHDN and CDR2 is FVKESK.

This clone appeared a single time. The V call is TRBV18, the J call TRBJ2-7; TRBD1 aligns across 10 bases. Per germline, CDR1 KGHSH and CDR2 LQKENI. Losses at the gene ends were 2 bases for V and 4 bases for J; bases not matched to a gene: 2. The CDR3 covers 14 residues. In DNA form, the CDR3 reads TGTGCCAGCTCACCAGTGGACAGGGGGTACGAGCAGTACTTC. This codes for CASSPVDRGYEQYF.

This rearrangement joins TRBV27 to TRBJ2-3; no firm D call. Germline CDR1 reads MNHEY; CDR2 reads SMNVEV (reference sequence). V was cut by 4 bases and J by 1 base, with 9 bases left in between. The CDR3 contains 14 residues. The CDR3 region has the DNA TGTGCCAGCAGTTACCACCAGGGCACAGATACGCAGTATTTT. Its translation: CASSYHQGTDTQYF.

This clone was observed once. J is TRBJ1-2 and V is TRBV14; D perhaps matches TRBD1 (5 bases). CDR1 and CDR2 from the germline V gene are SGHDN and FVKESK. There are 14 residues in the CDR3. V gave up 5 bases and J gave up 7 bases, with 17 bases separating them. CDR3 region: CASSFTGTSSGYTF. The CDR3 bases are TGTGCCAGCAGCTTTACCGGGACTAGCAGTGGCTACACCTTC.

This clone was seen only once. The chain combines TRBV20-1 with TRBJ2-5, with a tentative D call TRBD1 (5 bases). This CDR3 comprises 15 residues. Germline-derived CDR1 and CDR2 are DFQATT and SNEGSKA (reference sequence). Trimming shortened V by 3 bases and J by 5 bases, and 19 bases separated the two germline ends. In DNA, the CDR3 is TGCAGTGCTAGTGGAAGTGGCAGGGAAAGGGAGACCCAGTACTTC. Its protein is CSASGSGRERETQYF.

The rearrangement joins TRBV4-1 to TRBJ2-7, with 11 bases lining up with TRBD1. The CDR3 is made up of 15 amino acids. Germline V gene sequence: CDR1 MGHRA, CDR2 YSYEKL. The V segment lost 4 bases and the J segment 6 bases; nucleotides outside the gene matches: 8. CDR3 region: CASSPLRDRGFEQYF. CDR3 nucleotides: TGCGCCAGCAGCCCACTCCGGGACAGGGGGTTCGAGCAGTACTTC.

V usage is TRBV19 and J usage is TRBJ1-2, with TRBD1 as a possible D gene (5 bases). With 1 base removed from V and 2 bases from J, the gap between germline ends came to 14 bases. The CDR3 is made up of 16 amino acids. The germline V gene encodes CDR1 LNHDA and CDR2 SQIVND (reference sequence). The CDR3 sequence is CASSIAVTSGNYGYTF. DNA of the CDR3: TGTGCCAGTAGTATAGCAGTCACTTCAGGGAACTATGGCTACACCTTC. The full variable domain, with the rest looked up from reference TRBV19 and TRBJ1-2, is DGGITQSPKYLFRKEGQNVTLSCEQNLNHDAMYWYRQDPGQGLRLIYYSQIVNDFQKGDIAEGYSVSREKKESFPLTVTSAQKNPTAFYLCASSIAVTSGNYGYTFGSGTRLTVV.

This clone showed up just once. This rearrangement joins TRBV7-2 to TRBJ2-7; D unclear. The CDR3 consists of 13 residues. The ends were cut back, 2 bases at V and 4 bases at J, with 9 bases in the middle. CDR1 is SGHTA, CDR2 FQGNSA, per germline. The CDR3 sequence is CASSLNLGYEQYF. CDR3 sequence (DNA): TGTGCCAGCAGCTTAAACCTAGGTTACGAGCAGTACTTC.

This rearrangement joins TRBV7-8 to TRBJ2-3; D is unclear. Per the germline V gene, CDR1 is SGHVS and CDR2 is FQNEAQ. Trimming removed 5 bases at V and 2 bases at J, with 11 bases between. The CDR3 runs 14 residues. The CDR3 DNA is TGTGCCAGCAGCCGACTCGCGGACACAGATACGCAGTATTTT. Amino acids: CASSRLADTDTQYF.

The chain has TRBV5-4 and TRBJ1-1, with 8 nucleotides matching TRBD1. Looked up from germline, CDR1 is SGHNT and CDR2 is YYREEE (reference sequence). Losses at the gene ends were 5 bases for V and 5 bases for J; bases not matched to a gene: 8. The CDR3 consists of 14 residues. In nucleotides, the CDR3 is TGTGCCAGCAGACACGACAGGGGAGGAACTGAAGCTTTCTTT. This gives the protein CASRHDRGGTEAFF.

V gene TRBV5-1 combines with J gene TRBJ2-7, with D possibly TRBD2 on 5 matching bases. Per the germline V gene, CDR1 is SGHRS and CDR2 is YFSETQ. V shed 0 bases and J shed 7 bases, with 17 bases lying between them. The CDR3 has 15 amino acids. CDR3 amino acids: CASSLDGIRTGEQYF. CDR3 coding DNA: TGCGCCAGCAGCTTGGATGGGATCCGGACTGGGGAGCAGTACTTC.

The chain is built from TRBV5-8 and TRBJ1-5, with 7 bases that match TRBD1. Germline V CDR1 and CDR2: SGHTS, YDEGEE. This CDR3 has 17 amino acids. The V segment lost 2 bases and the J segment 2 bases; nucleotides outside the gene matches: 10. CDR3 amino acids: CASSLQTGSLGNQPQHF. Here the CDR3 DNA reads TGTGCCAGCAGCTTACAGACAGGGAGCTTAGGCAATCAGCCCCAGCATTTT.

The V call is TRBV5-1, the J call TRBJ2-3, with D possibly matching TRBD2 (5 bases). V shed 2 bases and J shed 0 bases, with 13 bases lying between them. Germline V gene lookup returns CDR1 SGHRS and CDR2 YFSETQ. The CDR3 is 16 amino acids. CDR3 loop: CASSLEGDPSTDTQYF. The CDR3 nucleotides read TGCGCCAGCAGCTTAGAGGGAGATCCTAGCACAGATACGCAGTATTTT.

The chain is built from TRBV15 and TRBJ2-7, with TRBD1 matching over 10 bases. V trimming: 3 bases; J trimming: 7 bases; junction bases outside the gene matches: 6. Germline-derived CDR1 and CDR2 are LNHNV and YYDKDF (reference sequence). This CDR3 is built from 14 residues. The CDR3 here is CATSRTGGGREQYF. The CDR3 region has the DNA TGTGCCACCAGCAGGACAGGGGGCGGAAGGGAGCAGTACTTC.

In this sample, this clone turned up once. J is TRBJ1-6 and V is TRBV6-5; TRBD1 matches 9 bases. V lost 4 bases, J lost 6 bases, and 4 bases stayed unmatched. Germline values: CDR1 MNHEY, CDR2 SVGAGI. This CDR3 has 15 amino acids. The CDR3 nucleotides read TGTGCCAGCAGTTGGCGGGACAGGGTTAATTCACCCCTCCACTTT. It yields the protein CASSWRDRVNSPLHF.

V gene TRBV7-9 combines with J gene TRBJ1-4, with 7 bases identical to TRBD1. The ends lost 2 bases at V and 7 bases at J; junction bases unmatched: 7. This CDR3 comprises 15 residues. Germline lookup yields CDR1 SEHNR and CDR2 FQNEAQ (reference sequence). The CDR3 region is CASSLSAGGIEKLFF. The CDR3 DNA follows: TGTGCCAGCAGCTTATCTGCAGGGGGTATTGAAAAACTGTTTTTT.

The V call is TRBV7-8, the J call TRBJ2-5, with 7 bases that match TRBD1. Germline trimming cut 5 bases from V and 5 bases from J; bases unmatched to any gene: 11. This CDR3 is built from 15 residues. The germline CDR1 and CDR2 sequences are SGHVS and FQNEAQ. The CDR3 DNA reads as TGTGCCAGCAGCCCAATGACAGGGCTCGGGGAGACCCAGTACTTC. Amino acids: CASSPMTGLGETQYF.

The chain uses TRBV7-6 and TRBJ2-5; weak D call: TRBD1 (5 bases). The CDR3 consists of 14 residues. CDR1 and CDR2 from the germline V gene are SGHVS and FNYEAQ. Deletions cut 4 bases from V and 1 base from J, with 10 bases between. This CDR3 reads CASSSTGTQETQYF. Written as DNA, the CDR3 is TGTGCCAGCAGCTCCACAGGTACCCAAGAGACCCAGTACTTC.

V gene TRBV11-2 combines with J gene TRBJ2-5, with 8 bases that match TRBD2. There are 15 residues in the CDR3. V lost 0 bases and J lost 5; bases outside the gene matches: 5. Germline loops: CDR1 SGHAT, CDR2 FQNNGV. In DNA, the CDR3 is TGTGCCAGCAGCTTAGATCGGGGGGGCCAGGAGACCCAGTACTTC. It codes for CASSLDRGGQETQYF.

The chain employs TRBV7-6 and TRBJ2-6, with D maybe TRBD1 (6 bases). V gave up 5 bases and J gave up 0 bases, with 20 bases separating them. From germline, CDR1 is SGHVS and CDR2 FNYEAQ. The CDR3 is made up of 19 amino acids. The CDR3 DNA follows: TGTGCCAGCAGCCAATATTCACGACAGGAGAGCTCTGGGGCCAACGTCCTGACTTTC. It codes for CASSQYSRQESSGANVLTF. Using reference TRBV7-6 and TRBJ2-6 for the parts outside the CDR3, the full variable domain is GAGVSQSPRYKVTKRGQDVALRCDPISGHVSLYWYRQALGQGPEFLTYFNYEAQQDKSGLPNDRFSAERPEGSISTLTIQRTEQRDSAMYRCASSQYSRQESSGANVLTFGAGSRLTVL.

This chain links TRBV6-4 with TRBJ2-5; TRBD2 agrees at 11 bases. Germline CDR1 reads MRHNA; CDR2 reads SNTAGT. V shed 3 bases, J shed 3 bases, and the junction held 6 bases outside the gene matches. The length of the CDR3 is 16 residues. CDR3 protein: CASSEWTSGFEETQYF. The CDR3 DNA sequence: TGTGCCAGCAGTGAATGGACTAGCGGGTTTGAAGAGACCCAGTACTTC.

The V and J genes are TRBV18 and TRBJ2-7; 12 nucleotides align to TRBD2. Losses at the gene ends were 6 bases for V and 2 bases for J; bases not matched to a gene: 5. This CDR3 spans 15 amino acids. Germline assignment: CDR1 KGHSH and CDR2 LQKENI. CDR3 sequence: CASSPGTSGPYEQYF. Written as DNA, the CDR3 is TGTGCCAGCTCTCCAGGGACTAGCGGGCCCTACGAGCAGTACTTC.

This clone was detected once. The chain links TRBV30 to TRBJ1-1; D is unclear. Germline V lookup: CDR1 GTSNPN, CDR2 SVGIG (reference sequence). The CDR3 is made up of 15 amino acids. Trimming pared 1 base from V and 5 bases from J, leaving 17 bases between. In nucleotides, the CDR3 is TGTGCCTGGAGTGGAATCCGGGGAGCAAAAACTGAAGCTTTCTTT. This sequence encodes CAWSGIRGAKTEAFF.

This clone was observed once. The CDR3 sequence: CASSDSATGRDGYTF. CDR3 coding DNA: TGTGCCAGCAGCGATTCTGCGACAGGGCGGGATGGCTACACCTTC. V is TRBV2 and J is TRBJ1-2, with 7 bases matching TRBD1. Germline-derived CDR1 and CDR2 are SNHLY and FYNNEI. The CDR3 totals 15 residues. V shed 6 bases and J 6 bases; nucleotides not matched to a gene: 13. Using reference TRBV2 and TRBJ1-2 for the parts outside the CDR3, the full variable domain is EPEVTQTPSHQVTQMGQEVILRCVPISNHLYFYWYRQILGQKVEFLVSFYNNEISEKSEIFDDQFSVERPDGSNFTLKIRSTKLEDSAMYFCASSDSATGRDGYTFGSGTRLTVV.

The chain carries TRBV6-6 and TRBJ1-5, with unresolved D. Trimming stripped 5 bases from V and 1 base from J, with 18 bases between. Germline CDR1 is MNHNY and CDR2 is SVGAGI (reference sequence). This CDR3 has 17 amino acids. The CDR3 DNA follows: TGTGCCAGCAGTCGAGCGGACCCCTCGGGAAGCAATCAGCCCCAGCATTTT. Encoded protein: CASSRADPSGSNQPQHF.

The V gene is TRBV11-2, the J gene TRBJ2-6, with D perhaps TRBD1 (5 bases). V was trimmed by 6 bases and J by 0 bases, leaving 15 bases between them. This CDR3 comprises 17 residues. The V gene's germline CDR1 is SGHAT and CDR2 FQNNGV. CDR3 sequence (DNA): TGTGCCAGCAGACCGTGGGGCAGCTACTCTGGGGCCAACGTCCTGACTTTC. It translates to CASRPWGSYSGANVLTF.

The chain uses TRBV5-4 and TRBJ2-7, with a weak D call TRBD1 (6 bases). Germline V CDR1 and CDR2: SGHNT, YYREEE (reference sequence). The V end was cut by 4 bases, the J end by 3 bases, with 14 bases between. The CDR3 is 14 amino acids. The CDR3 protein is CASSPGQSYYEQYF. The CDR3, as DNA: TGTGCCAGCAGCCCCGGACAGAGCTACTACGAGCAGTACTTC.

V is TRBV7-3 and J is TRBJ2-2; perhaps TRBD1 as D (5 bases). The CDR3 contains 16 residues. V was clipped by 5 bases and J by 1 base, with 14 bases between them. CDR1 and CDR2 from the germline V gene are SGHTA and FQGTGA. The DNA for the CDR3 is TGTGCCAGCAGCGCGACAAGCGACAGGAACACCGGGGAGCTGTTTTTT. Its protein product is CASSATSDRNTGELFF. Variable domain in full (rest from reference TRBV7-3 and TRBJ2-2): GAGVSQTPSNKVTEKGKYVELRCDPISGHTALYWYRQSLGQGPEFLIYFQGTGAADDSGLPNDRFFAVRPEGSVSTLKIQRTERGDSAVYLCASSATSDRNTGELFFGEGSRLTVL.

The V and J genes are TRBV7-9 and TRBJ2-1; 14 nucleotides line up with TRBD2. The CDR3 length is 13 residues. Germline V gene lookup returns CDR1 SEHNR and CDR2 FQNEAQ (reference sequence). The V segment lost 11 bases and the J segment 6 bases; nucleotides outside the gene matches: 3. The CDR3 loop is CAAGLAGGNEQFF. Written as DNA, the CDR3 is TGTGCCGCAGGACTAGCGGGAGGCAATGAGCAGTTCTTC.

The chain links TRBV29-1 to TRBJ1-1; D may be TRBD1 (6 bases). V dropped 7 bases and J dropped 1 base, with 19 bases sitting between them. CDR3 length: 15 residues. Germline-derived CDR1 and CDR2 are SQVTM and ANQGSEA. DNA of the CDR3: TGCAGCGCCGGAGTGGGGGCAAGGGGGAACACTGAAGCTTTCTTT. It specifies CSAGVGARGNTEAFF.